The 14 T cell receptor beta chains listed next were all sequenced from one sample in a study of shared clonotypes between healthy human individuals. TCRdb's table, derived via immunoSEQ multiplex PCR, lists solely in-frame clones and lacks some. The sample gives some 2,000,000 clones, more than 90% of which show up once; roughly 0.13% is in the top ten. What was sequenced was naive CD4+ T cells sorted from blood. The subset here: CD45RA+ positively selected. The origin of the receptors is a man in his late teens or twenties in good health.

This chain joins TRBV18 and TRBJ1-1; 9 bases match TRBD1. Unmatched junction bases numbered 5, after V lost 3 bases and J lost 6 bases. The germline CDR1 and CDR2 sequences are KGHSH and LQKENI. The CDR3 sequence is 14 residues long. The CDR3 here is CASSPGQGRAEAFF. In nucleotides, the CDR3 is TGTGCCAGCTCACCCGGACAGGGGAGGGCTGAAGCTTTCTTT.

The rearrangement uses TRBV7-8 and TRBJ1-1; 7 bases are shared with TRBD1. V was pared by 2 bases and J by 4 bases, with 13 bases of the junction left unmatched. This CDR3 comprises 17 residues. Germline V gene lookup returns CDR1 SGHVS and CDR2 FQNEAQ. The CDR3 DNA reads TGTGCCAGCAGCTTAACCAAGCCCCGGCAGGGGGGCACTGAAGCTTTCTTT. This gives the protein CASSLTKPRQGGTEAFF.

This rearrangement joins TRBV30 to TRBJ1-2, with D hard to call. Trimming took off 1 base at V and 4 bases at J, with 13 bases between the two ends. The CDR3 runs 14 residues. Germline-derived CDR1 and CDR2 are GTSNPN and SVGIG (reference sequence). The chain's CDR3 is CAWSELPDPYGYTF. In DNA, the CDR3 is TGTGCCTGGAGTGAACTCCCGGATCCCTATGGCTACACCTTC. Using reference TRBV30 and TRBJ1-2 for the parts outside the CDR3, the full variable domain is SQTIHQWPATLVQPVGSPLSLECTVEGTSNPNLYWYRQAAGRGLQLLFYSVGIGQISSEVPQNLSASRPQDRQFILSSKKLLLSDSGFYLCAWSELPDPYGYTFGSGTRLTVV.

This clone was seen more than once but under ten times. Other DNA sequences within the sample encode an identical CDR3. This chain uses TRBV18 with TRBJ2-7, with TRBD1 identical over 9 bases. Trimming removed 3 bases from V and 2 bases from J; junction bases left unmatched: 2. The CDR3 length is 14 residues. Germline CDR1 reads KGHSH; CDR2 reads LQKENI. The CDR3 DNA reads as TGTGCCAGCTCACCCCGGACAGGGGCCTACGAGCAGTACTTC. Protein: CASSPRTGAYEQYF.

The rearrangement joins TRBV5-1 to TRBJ2-3, with no clear D. CDR3 length: 15 residues. Trimming stripped 3 bases from V and 0 bases from J, with 11 bases between. Germline CDR1 and CDR2: SGHRS and YFSETQ. Here the CDR3 DNA reads TGCGCCAGCAGCTCTCGGCCGGTTAGCACAGATACGCAGTATTTT. Translating it yields CASSSRPVSTDTQYF.

The chain joins TRBV5-1 to TRBJ2-7; 7 positions agree with TRBD1. CDR3 size: 14 residues. V gave up 1 base and J gave up 2 bases; unmatched junction bases: 3. CDR1 is SGHRS and CDR2 is YFSETQ in the germline V gene. CDR3 protein: CASSLRQGTYEQYF. The CDR3 nucleotides read TGCGCCAGCAGCTTGAGACAGGGCACCTACGAGCAGTACTTC.

A note on this clone: Different DNA sequences within this sample yield the same CDR3. The rearrangement links TRBV7-6 to TRBJ2-7; 12 nucleotides align to TRBD2. Trimming removed 3 bases from V and 3 bases from J; junction bases left unmatched: 0. Germline CDR1 SGHVS, CDR2 FNYEAQ. The length of the CDR3 is 14 residues. This chain's CDR3 is CASSLTSGSYEQYF. The CDR3 nucleotides read TGTGCCAGCAGCTTGACTAGCGGGAGCTACGAGCAGTACTTC.

The V gene is TRBV4-2, the J gene TRBJ2-7, with 11 bases lining up with TRBD1. CDR1 and CDR2 (germline): LGHNA, YNFKEQ. V dropped 3 bases and J dropped 2; count of bases not matched to a gene: 3. This CDR3 contains 15 residues. CDR3 in amino acids: CASSQLGQGAYEQYF. DNA of the CDR3: TGTGCCAGCAGCCAGCTGGGACAGGGGGCCTACGAGCAGTACTTC.

Points on this clone: The sample holds other DNA sequences that translate to the same CDR3. V gene TRBV9 combines with J gene TRBJ1-6; D ambiguous. The CDR3 spans 14 residues. Per the germline V gene, CDR1 is SGDLS and CDR2 is YYNGEE. V was pared by 0 bases and J by 6 bases, with 7 bases between. The CDR3 spells CASSVGAVNSPLHF. CDR3 DNA: TGTGCCAGCAGCGTAGGAGCAGTTAATTCACCCCTCCACTTT. The full variable domain, rest sourced from reference TRBV9 and TRBJ1-6, is DSGVTQTPKHLITATGQRVTLRCSPRSGDLSVYWYQQSLDQGLQFLIQYYNGEERAKGNILERFSAQQFPDLHSELNLSSLELGDSALYFCASSVGAVNSPLHFGNGTRLTVT.

CDR3 nucleotide sequence: TGTGCCATCAGTGAGCCACAGGCCGGGGGAAACTATGGCTACACCTTC. Residues: CAISEPQAGGNYGYTF. The chain joins TRBV10-3 to TRBJ1-2; perhaps TRBD1 as D (5 bases). Trimming took off 2 bases at V and 2 bases at J, with 15 bases between the two ends. CDR3 length: 16 amino acids. From germline, CDR1 is ENHRY and CDR2 SYGVKD.

The gene calls are TRBV2 and TRBJ2-5, with D possibly being TRBD2 (5 bases). The germline V gene encodes CDR1 SNHLY and CDR2 FYNNEI. The V end was cut by 0 bases, the J end by 8 bases, with 7 bases between. This CDR3 has 12 residues. The DNA for the CDR3 is TGTGCCAGCAGTGAAGCGGAGGCAACCCAGTACTTC. This translates into CASSEAEATQYF.

The J gene is TRBJ2-1, the V gene TRBV28; D is unclear. Per germline, CDR1 MDHEN and CDR2 SYDVKM. This CDR3 has 16 residues. Trimming left V 2 bases short and J 0 bases short, with 11 bases between. The CDR3 nucleotides are TGTGCCAGCAGTTTAGCCGGCAGCTCCTCCTACAATGAGCAGTTCTTC. Protein: CASSLAGSSSYNEQFF.

This clone was seen a single time. This same CDR3 is encoded by further DNA sequences in the sample. The chain combines TRBV27 with TRBJ1-5; D is ambiguous. CDR3 length equals 12 residues. Germline CDR1 is MNHEY and CDR2 is SMNVEV (reference sequence). Deletions cut 4 bases from V and 4 bases from J, with 5 bases between. The CDR3 loop reads CASSSLNQPQHF. CDR3 in DNA: TGTGCCAGCAGTTCATTAAATCAGCCCCAGCATTTT.

Comments on this clone: The sample has other DNA sequences that encode this CDR3 too. V gene TRBV20-1 combines with J gene TRBJ2-5; 7 positions match TRBD2. The CDR3 sequence is 11 residues long. Unmatched junction bases numbered 0, after V lost 3 bases and J lost 5 bases. Germline CDR1 DFQATT, CDR2 SNEGSKA (reference sequence). CDR3 amino acids: CSASSGETQYF. The DNA of the CDR3 is TGCAGTGCTAGTAGCGGGGAGACCCAGTACTTC.